The next 21 T cell receptor beta chains were all read from a single sample in a study of T cells in Graves' hyperthyroidism and ophthalmopathy. RNA transcripts gave rise to amplified TCR beta CDR3 regions. The TCR CDR3 was amplified in a first-round RT-PCR using the HTBI primer set. TCRdb itself ran the multiplex PCR reads through MiXCR, one entry per CDR3 protein. Here the sample spans approximately 370,000 distinct CDR3 sequences, around 14% being singletons. The source material was blood. These TCRs come from a woman aged 30 to 39 with Graves' hyperthyroidism.

This clonotype turned up a few times. The J gene is TRBJ2-1, the V gene TRBV5-1; 10 bases line up with TRBD2. The V gene end was trimmed by 5 bases and the J gene end by 4 bases; junction bases not matched to a gene: 6. Germline V gene sequence: CDR1 SGHRS, CDR2 YFSETQ. This CDR3 comprises 15 residues. CDR3 bases: TGCGCCAGCAGAATAGCGGGAGGACCATACAATGAGCAGTTCTTC. Amino acid sequence: CASRIAGGPYNEQFF.

This clonotype was counted between two and nine times. The J gene is TRBJ2-7, the V gene TRBV15; 12 bases are shared with TRBD2. CDR1 and CDR2 (germline): LNHNV, YYDKDF (reference sequence). The V segment lost 1 base and the J segment 6 bases; nucleotides outside the gene matches: 4. CDR3 length: 15 amino acids. CDR3 amino acids: CATSRGLAGDGEQYF. CDR3 DNA: TGTGCCACCAGCAGAGGACTAGCGGGAGACGGCGAGCAGTACTTC.

This clonotype was observed a few times. The chain has TRBV11-2 and TRBJ2-7, with 10 nucleotides matching TRBD2. Germline values: CDR1 SGHAT, CDR2 FQNNGV. This CDR3 has 18 residues. V lost 5 bases to trimming and J lost 2 bases; unmatched junction nucleotides: 15. CDR3 sequence reads: CASSPAMGLAGVAYEQYF. CDR3 sequence (DNA): TGTGCCAGCAGCCCAGCAATGGGGCTAGCGGGAGTCGCCTACGAGCAGTACTTC.

This sequence joins TRBV5-1 and TRBJ2-1, with TRBD1 identical over 7 bases. The length of the CDR3 is 15 residues. Germline CDR1 is SGHRS and CDR2 is YFSETQ. The J segment lost 4 bases and the V segment lost 2 bases, leaving 6 bases of the junction unmatched. CDR3 loop: CASSLQGPFYNEQFF. CDR3 bases: TGCGCCAGCAGCTTACAGGGGCCCTTTTACAATGAGCAGTTCTTC.

This clonotype showed up many times. The V call is TRBV12-3 or TRBV12-4, the J call TRBJ2-1; D unresolved. Trimming shortened V by 1 base and J by 0 bases, and 10 bases separated the two germline ends. The CDR3 runs to 16 residues. CDR3 sequence reads: CASSLGDTSSYNEQFF. In nucleotides, the CDR3 is TGTGCCAGCAGTTTAGGAGACACCAGCTCCTACAATGAGCAGTTCTTC.

This clonotype has ten or more counts. This sequence joins TRBV7-2 and TRBJ1-2; D is possibly TRBD1 (6 bases). In germline, CDR1 is SGHTA, CDR2 FQGNSA. V lost 5 bases, J lost 4 bases, and 14 bases lay in between. The CDR3 runs to 14 residues. The DNA for the CDR3 is TGTGCCAGCAGCCCCGGACAGCAGGGCTATGGCTACACCTTC. Translation gives CASSPGQQGYGYTF.

Details on this clonotype: A read error may account for a junction end that differs from germline. The CDR3 nucleotides read TGTGCCAGCGGCTTAGGGGGGGGAAACACTGAAGCTTTCTTT. Amino acids: CASGLGGGNTEAFF. The chain joins TRBV7-9 to TRBJ1-1, with D possibly being TRBD1 (6 bases). Germline V CDR1 and CDR2: SEHNR, FQNEAQ (reference sequence). The CDR3 covers 14 residues.

Here the CDR3 reads CASSEDRDADTQYF. DNA for the CDR3: TGTGCCAGCAGTGAAGATAGGGACGCAGATACGCAGTATTTT. The chain joins TRBV2 to TRBJ2-3; D tentatively reads TRBD1 or TRBD2 (5 bases each). This CDR3 has 14 amino acids. The germline gives CDR1 SNHLY, CDR2 FYNNEI. V dropped 1 base and J dropped 4 bases, with 9 bases sitting between them.

This clonotype came up many times. The chain links TRBV28 to TRBJ2-1; TRBD2 aligns across 7 bases. Germline lookup yields CDR1 MDHEN and CDR2 SYDVKM. Unmatched junction bases numbered 8, after V lost 3 bases and J lost 0 bases. The CDR3 consists of 17 residues. The DNA for the CDR3 is TGTGCCAGCAGTTTCCCCTGGGGGGGAAGCTCCTACAATGAGCAGTTCTTC. It yields the protein CASSFPWGGSSYNEQFF.

This clonotype was seen a single time. The CDR3 coding sequence is TGTGCCAGCAGCGTAGGAACGAGTAGCGGGAAACAAGAGACCCAGTACTTC. Translating it yields CASSVGTSSGKQETQYF. The chain employs TRBV9 and TRBJ2-5; 8 positions agree with TRBD2. Germline CDR1 SGDLS, CDR2 YYNGEE. The CDR3 consists of 17 residues. V was pared by 0 bases and J by 2 bases, with 9 bases of the junction left unmatched.

In this sample, this clonotype turned up a few times. This chain links TRBV15 with TRBJ2-3; TRBD2 matches at 8 bases. With 10 bases clipped from V and 1 base from J, the junction kept 13 bases outside the gene matches. From germline, CDR1 is LNHNV and CDR2 YYDKDF (reference sequence). This CDR3 comprises 16 residues. The chain's CDR3 is CAIQAGDIFRTDTQYF. In DNA, the CDR3 is TGTGCCATCCAAGCGGGAGACATCTTCCGCACAGATACGCAGTATTTT.

The rearrangement joins TRBV28 to TRBJ2-6, with D perhaps matching TRBD1 (6 bases). The length of the CDR3 is 18 residues. Germline V CDR1 and CDR2: MDHEN, SYDVKM. V lost 6 bases to trimming and J lost 1 base, with 19 bases between them. CDR3 region: CASRGTFENPSGANVLTF. CDR3 nucleotides: TGTGCCAGCAGAGGGACATTCGAGAACCCATCTGGGGCCAACGTCCTGACTTTC.

This clonotype was seen ten or more times. This chain uses TRBV7-9 with TRBJ2-2; 9 positions match TRBD1. The CDR3 covers 17 residues. Germline CDR1 SEHNR, CDR2 FQNEAQ (reference sequence). V shed 5 bases, J shed 5 bases, and the junction held 12 bases outside the gene matches. The CDR3 spells CASSQPNRGQQTGELFF. The CDR3 DNA follows: TGTGCCAGCAGCCAACCAAACAGGGGGCAACAGACCGGGGAGCTGTTTTTT.

The sample holds many counts of this clonotype. This chain joins TRBV28 and TRBJ1-5; 10 nucleotides match TRBD1. V was clipped by 5 bases and J by 6 bases; unmatched bases: 4. Germline CDR1 and CDR2: MDHEN and SYDVKM. CDR3 size: 14 residues. The CDR3 loop is CASSRQGAVQPQHF. For the CDR3, the DNA is TGTGCCAGCAGTCGACAGGGGGCAGTTCAGCCCCAGCATTTT.

The chain is built from TRBV29-1 and TRBJ2-3; D gene uncertain. V lost 4 bases and J lost 2, with 7 bases in between. The CDR3 runs to 12 residues. The germline gives CDR1 SQVTM, CDR2 ANQGSEA. Here the CDR3 DNA reads TGCAGCGTTGGGGTAAACACAGATACGCAGTATTTT. Protein product: CSVGVNTDTQYF.

The chain couples TRBV5-1 to TRBJ2-5, with 9 bases that match TRBD1. CDR3 length equals 15 residues. The junction had 7 bases not matched to a gene; V was cut back by 5 bases and J by 2 bases. Per germline, CDR1 SGHRS and CDR2 YFSETQ. The CDR3 is CASRLGDRAQETQYF. The CDR3 DNA is TGCGCCAGCAGGCTGGGGGACAGGGCACAAGAGACCCAGTACTTC. The variable domain in full, completed from reference TRBV5-1 and TRBJ2-5, reads KAGVTQTPRYLIKTRGQQVTLSCSPISGHRSVSWYQQTPGQGLQFLFEYFSETQRNKGNFPGRFSGRQFSNSRSEMNVSTLELGDSALYLCASRLGDRAQETQYFGPGTRLLVL.

At least ten counts were recorded for this clonotype. One junction end disagrees with the germline gene, perhaps due to a read error. V and J are TRBV7-2 and TRBJ2-7; a weak D match, TRBD1 (6 bases). The CDR3 has 14 amino acids. Per the germline V gene, CDR1 is SGHTA and CDR2 is FQGNSA. CDR3 in amino acids: CASSLGGQSYEQYF. CDR3 nucleotide sequence: TGTGCCAGCAGTTTAGGCGGACAGTCCTACGAGCAGTACTTC.

This clonotype was observed many times. The chain joins TRBV5-1 to TRBJ2-1, with 13 bases lining up with TRBD2. After removal of 4 bases from V and 7 bases from J, the junction contained 11 bases not matched to a gene. The CDR3 covers 17 residues. The V gene's germline CDR1 is SGHRS and CDR2 YFSETQ. The chain's CDR3 is CASSRNQLAGGPNEQFF. Written as DNA, the CDR3 is TGCGCCAGCAGCCGGAATCAACTAGCGGGAGGGCCGAATGAGCAGTTCTTC.

The chain carries TRBV6-1 and TRBJ1-3, with D unclear. Germline CDR1 reads MNHNS; CDR2 reads SASEGT. This CDR3 has 13 amino acids. V lost 7 bases, J lost 2 bases, and 9 bases lay in between. The CDR3 here is CASKGTPGNTIYF. CDR3 coding DNA: TGTGCCAGCAAGGGCACACCTGGAAACACCATATATTTT.

This clonotype was detected many times. J is TRBJ2-2 and V is TRBV11-2; 10 bases are a match to TRBD1. In germline, CDR1 is SGHAT, CDR2 FQNNGV. There are 15 residues in the CDR3. V gave up 5 bases and J gave up 7 bases; unmatched junction bases: 7. CDR3 DNA: TGTGCCAGCAGCAGCCGGGACAGGGGCGGCGGGGAGCTGTTTTTT. Amino acids: CASSSRDRGGGELFF.

This clonotype was counted a few times. The chain recombines TRBV6-5 with TRBJ2-7, with 11 bases identical to TRBD1. The CDR3 runs to 16 residues. The junction had 9 bases not matched to a gene; V was cut back by 2 bases and J by 6 bases. Germline CDR1 MNHEY, CDR2 SVGAGI. CDR3 region: CASSYPDGTGGVEQYF. CDR3 sequence (DNA): TGTGCCAGCAGTTACCCCGACGGGACAGGGGGGGTCGAGCAGTACTTC.